A selection of T cell receptor beta chains follows, all from one sample in a study of beta chain features in type 1 diabetes. Profiled with immunoSEQ multiplex PCR; TCRdb holds only in-frame clones, not every one. The repertoire holds 390,000 or so clones, with approximately 15% as singletons. The sample was naive CD4+ T cells from blood. The receptors originated from a man aged 30 to 45 in good health. CDR3s include the opening cysteine and the closing phenylalanine or tryptophan. Fields, in order: D gene, clone size, J gene, V gene, CDR3 DNA, CDR3 protein. The D gene is left open where the match is weak. Expanded clones get a size class; other rows say once, few or many, or leave the size out.

>-|few|TRBJ2-7|TRBV6-6
TGTGCCAGCAGTGGGCCGGGACTTCACTACGAGCAGTACTTC
CASSGPGLHYEQYF
>-|few|TRBJ2-3|TRBV7-3
TGTGCCAGCAGCTCCGGGACCCGGGGCTTAAATACGCAGTATTTT
CASSSGTRGLNTQYF
>-|-|TRBJ2-5|TRBV4-1
TGCGCCAGCAGCCCAGGGGGGATGGGCCGGGAGACCCAGTACTTC
CASSPGGMGRETQYF
>-|few|TRBJ2-1|TRBV9
TGTGCCAGCAGCGTAGAGGAGCCCCCCTCCTACAATGAGCAGTTCTTC
CASSVEEPPSYNEQFF
>-|few|TRBJ2-3|TRBV18
TGTGCCAGCTCACCACCCCGCGCAGGGGTGAGCACAGATACGCAGTATTTT
CASSPPRAGVSTDTQYF
>TRBD2|few|TRBJ2-3|TRBV7-2
TGTGCCAGCAGCTTAAATGCGGCGGGAGTAGTAGATACGCAGTATTTT
CASSLNAAGVVDTQYF
>-|-|TRBJ2-3|TRBV15
TGTGCCACCAGCACCGCCAGCCAGGATACGCAGTATTTT
CATSTASQDTQYF
>-|-|TRBJ1-1|TRBV29-1
TGCAGCGTTGACCAGGGTTCAAAAACTGAAGCTTTCTTT
CSVDQGSKTEAFF
>-|-|TRBJ2-5|TRBV5-1
TGCGCCAGCAGCCCTGGGGGTGTTCGATACTCGAAAGAGACCCAGTACTTC
CASSPGGVRYSKETQYF
>TRBD1|-|TRBJ2-7|TRBV7-2
TGTGCCAGCAGCTTAGCGTACAGGGGCATGAGCTCCTACGAGCAGTACTTC
CASSLAYRGMSSYEQYF
>-|-|TRBJ2-6|TRBV5-1
TGCGCCAGCAGCTTGGAAGAGGGCGCTGGGGCCAACGTCCTGACTTTC
CASSLEEGAGANVLTF
>TRBD1|-|TRBJ2-1|TRBV29-1
TGCAGCGTTGGGGTTGGACAGGGACCCTACAATGAGCAGTTCTTC
CSVGVGQGPYNEQFF
>-|few|TRBJ2-1|TRBV14
TGTGCCAGCAGCCCAAGACAGTTGGGGAATGAGCAGTTCTTC
CASSPRQLGNEQFF
>-|-|TRBJ1-2|TRBV9
TGTGCCAGCGCTTTCCGCAGGGATTATAACTATGGCTACACCTTC
CASAFRRDYNYGYTF
>-|few|TRBJ1-4|TRBV4-3
TGCGCCAGCAGCCAAGATCCAGGTGGGGGGTCTTCGGATGAAAAACTGTTTTTT
CASSQDPGGGSSDEKLFF
>TRBD1|few|TRBJ1-1|TRBV30
TGTGCCTGGAATCCCAGGGGGGGAGGAGCTTTCTTT
CAWNPRGGGAFF
>TRBD2|-|TRBJ2-2|TRBV7-3
TGTGCCAGCAGCTATAGCGGGACTGACACCGGGGAGCTGTTTTTT
CASSYSGTDTGELFF
>TRBD1|few|TRBJ1-1|TRBV14
TGTGCCAGCAGCCTTCGGACAGGGGGCCTCACTGAAGCTTTCTTT
CASSLRTGGLTEAFF
>TRBD2|-|TRBJ2-1|TRBV7-2
TGTGCCAGCAGCTCAGCGGGGATCTCCTACAATGAGCAGTTCTTC
CASSSAGISYNEQFF
>TRBD1|-|TRBJ2-3|TRBV5-4
TGCGCCAGCAGCCAAGGTGACAGGGCGGGCACAGATACGCAGTATTTT
CASSQGDRAGTDTQYF
>TRBD1|few|TRBJ1-2|TRBV4-1
TGCGCCAGCAGCCAAGCTACAGGGGGCGGGTATGGCTACACCTTC
CASSQATGGGYGYTF
>-|-|TRBJ2-7|TRBV10-3
TGTGCCATCAGTGTCAGCAGAGGGGACGAGCAGTACTTC
CAISVSRGDEQYF